These 5 T cell receptor beta chains originate from one sample sequenced in a study of Tregs in tolerant kidney transplant recipients. Mixed chimerism was transient after nonmyeloablative marrow transplants from related graft donors. TCRdb's copy holds only in-frame clones and misses some; the assay was immunoSEQ multiplex PCR. The listing records around 33,000 clones. The sample was CD4+ T cells from blood (PBMCs), taken 24 months after the transplant. The origin of the receptors is a human patient who received a combined kidney and bone marrow transplant. Some T cells may be graft donor cells.

About this clone itself: The junction departs from the called germline gene at one end, perhaps through a read error. The read ends 3 residues shy of where the CDR3 ends; the end is completed using the germline J gene. The chain combines TRBV4-2 with TRBJ1-2; tentative D call: TRBD1 (5 bases). The CDR3 totals 16 residues. Germline loops: CDR1 LGHNA, CDR2 YNFKEQ. The chain's CDR3 is CASSPSMAAGGYGYTF. CDR3 bases read: TGCGCCAGCAGCCCCAGTATGGCCGCCGGGGGCTATGGC.

Comment on this clone: Read data end 3 residues before the CDR3 end; the end is taken from the germline J gene. The chain carries TRBV7-2 and TRBJ1-5; 7 nucleotides align to TRBD1. The CDR3 loop spans 15 amino acids. Germline assignment: CDR1 SGHTA and CDR2 FQGNSA. J was trimmed by 5 bases and V by 3 bases; bases with no gene match: 7. The sequenced part of the CDR3 DNA is TGTGCCAGCAGCTTGGGGGACAGTTGGGATCAGCCC. Encoded protein: CASSLGDSWDQP. The whole CDR3 region reads CASSLGDSWDQPQHF.

The CDR3 here is CASGRGETQYF. CDR3 DNA (partial): TGTGCCAGTGGCCGAGGGGAGACC. This chain uses TRBV6-2 or TRBV6-3 with TRBJ2-5; a possible D gene is TRBD2 (5 bases). The CDR3 end falls 3 residues outside the read, so it is completed with the germline J gene. The CDR3 runs to 11 residues. Germline-derived CDR1 and CDR2 are MNHEY and SVGEGT. Trimming cost V 9 bases and J 5 bases, with 10 bases left between them.

In regard to this clone: The read gets to within 3 residues of the CDR3 end, and the germline J gene fills in the rest. V usage is TRBV18 and J usage is TRBJ1-5; 9 positions match TRBD1. The ends lost 3 bases at V and 5 bases at J; junction bases unmatched: 5. Germline CDR1 and CDR2: KGHSH and LQKENI. The CDR3 loop spans 15 amino acids. CDR3 DNA (partial): TGTGCCAGCTCACCTTTCGACAGGGGGGATCAGCCC. This translates into CASSPFDRGDQP. The complete CDR3 protein is CASSPFDRGDQPQHF.

Remarks on this clone: From the germline J gene comes the end of the CDR3, since the read stops 3 residues before it. This rearrangement joins TRBV18 to TRBJ2-3, with TRBD1 matching 8 bases. V lost 2 bases and J lost 0; bases outside the gene matches: 1. The CDR3 is made up of 15 amino acids. Per germline, CDR1 KGHSH and CDR2 LQKENI. The chain's CDR3 is CASSPWTGSTDTQYF. The part of the CDR3 DNA that was read is TGTGCCAGCTCACCATGGACAGGGAGCACAGATACG.